These 32 T cell receptor beta chains originate from one sample sequenced in a study of shared clonotypes between healthy human individuals. Sequenced by immunoSEQ multiplex PCR; TCRdb stores in-frame clones only, minus some. Of 2 million to 2.5 million clones in the sample, approximately 94% are singletons; the top ten hold over 0.1%. The sample was naive CD4+ T cells sorted from blood. Subset reported: CD45RA+ positively selected. The receptors stem from a man aged 18 to 35 in good health.

This clone was counted a single time. The sample contains more than one DNA sequence encoding this CDR3. The chain uses TRBV9 and TRBJ2-1, with 8 positions matching TRBD2. The CDR3 has 16 amino acids. The V gene's germline CDR1 is SGDLS and CDR2 YYNGEE. Trimming removed 4 bases from V and 2 bases from J; junction bases left unmatched: 8. CDR3: CASSPQAGVTYNEQFF. CDR3 sequence (DNA): TGTGCCAGCAGCCCCCAAGCGGGAGTGACCTACAATGAGCAGTTCTTC.

The chain joins TRBV28 to TRBJ1-1; TRBD1 agrees at 11 bases. The CDR3 consists of 15 residues. CDR1 MDHEN and CDR2 SYDVKM come from the germline V gene. J gave up 4 bases and V 6 bases, and 7 bases lay outside the gene matches. The CDR3 nucleotides are TGTGCCAGCAGCACCGCCGGGACAGGGGGCACTGAAGCTTTCTTT. Translated: CASSTAGTGGTEAFF.

This chain connects TRBV6-1 to TRBJ1-5; possible D gene TRBD1, 5 bases. There are 14 residues in the CDR3. V lost 3 bases and J lost 7, with 13 bases in between. Per the germline V gene, CDR1 is MNHNS and CDR2 is SASEGT. Here the CDR3 DNA reads TGTGCCAGCAGTGAGCAGGGTGATGGACAGCCCCAGCATTTT. It is translated as CASSEQGDGQPQHF.

V and J are TRBV6-1 and TRBJ2-5; 8 bases fit TRBD2. CDR1 is MNHNS, CDR2 SASEGT, per germline. V dropped 8 bases and J dropped 4; count of bases not matched to a gene: 3. The CDR3 extends over 12 amino acids. In DNA form, the CDR3 reads TGTGCCAGCGGCGGGGGGCTAGAGACCCAGTACTTC. Protein product: CASGGGLETQYF.

The chain combines TRBV7-2 with TRBJ2-5, with TRBD2 identical over 8 bases. The CDR3 runs to 14 residues. CDR1 is SGHTA and CDR2 is FQGNSA in the germline V gene. V trimming: 5 bases; J trimming: 2 bases; junction bases outside the gene matches: 4. The CDR3 is CASSPVAGQETQYF. CDR3 nucleotide sequence: TGTGCCAGCAGCCCGGTAGCGGGACAAGAGACCCAGTACTTC.

This chain links TRBV2 with TRBJ2-7; D ambiguous. The CDR3 has 13 residues. V dropped 5 bases and J dropped 7 bases, with 15 bases sitting between them. Germline CDR1 is SNHLY and CDR2 is FYNNEI. The CDR3 spells CASSTEWAGEQYF. The CDR3 DNA sequence: TGTGCCAGCAGTACTGAATGGGCTGGGGAGCAGTACTTC.

V gene TRBV5-4 combines with J gene TRBJ2-5, with D possibly being TRBD1 or TRBD2 (5 bases each). The CDR3 totals 17 residues. CDR1 is SGHNT and CDR2 is YYREEE in the germline V gene (reference sequence). V lost 0 bases, J lost 5 bases, and 20 bases lay in between. This CDR3 reads CASSLVQGVALQETQYF. CDR3 bases: TGTGCCAGCAGCTTGGTGCAGGGAGTAGCGTTACAGGAGACCCAGTACTTC.

The V and J genes are TRBV11-2 and TRBJ2-2, with D maybe TRBD1 (5 bases). V was shortened by 3 bases and J by 1 base, with 12 bases between the two germline ends. The CDR3 loop spans 16 amino acids. Germline-derived CDR1 and CDR2 are SGHAT and FQNNGV. This chain's CDR3 is CASSFSFQGNTGELFF. CDR3 nucleotides: TGTGCCAGCAGCTTTAGTTTTCAGGGGAACACCGGGGAGCTGTTTTTT.

This sequence joins TRBV10-3 and TRBJ2-2; a possible D gene is TRBD1 (5 bases). Germline V lookup: CDR1 ENHRY, CDR2 SYGVKD. The CDR3 spans 15 residues. The ends were cut back, 3 bases at V and 5 bases at J, with 13 bases in the middle. CDR3 protein: CAISDLGQITGELFF. In DNA form, the CDR3 reads TGTGCCATCAGTGATTTAGGACAAATAACCGGGGAGCTGTTTTTT.

The chain uses TRBV6-6 and TRBJ1-4; D might be TRBD1 (5 bases). The CDR3 covers 13 residues. Germline-derived CDR1 and CDR2 are MNHNY and SVGAGI (reference sequence). Trimming cost V 6 bases and J 8 bases, with 13 bases left between them. The CDR3, as DNA: TGTGCCAGCAGGCTGACAGAGCGGGAAAAACTGTTTTTT. Residues: CASRLTEREKLFF.

This clone has just one count. V gene TRBV7-9 combines with J gene TRBJ2-7, with 7 bases lining up with TRBD1. The CDR3 is 14 amino acids. Germline CDR1 and CDR2: SEHNR and FQNEAQ (reference sequence). J was trimmed by 9 bases and V by 2 bases; bases with no gene match: 10. The CDR3 sequence is CASSLPGFSGGQYF. The CDR3 DNA reads TGTGCCAGCAGCTTACCCGGTTTTTCAGGGGGGCAGTACTTC.

Points on this clone: The same CDR3 is also encoded by other DNA sequences in this sample. The chain links TRBV30 to TRBJ2-3, with D possibly called TRBD1 or TRBD2 (6 bases each). The V gene's germline CDR1 is GTSNPN and CDR2 SVGIG (reference sequence). The V gene lost 5 bases and the J gene lost 1 base, with 7 bases spanning the gap. CDR3 length equals 12 residues. In DNA form, the CDR3 reads TGTGCCTGGGGGGGGCGCACAGATACGCAGTATTTT. This gives the protein CAWGGRTDTQYF.

The CDR3 region is CASSQSWGYTF. Here the CDR3 DNA reads TGTGCCAGCAGCCAATCATGGGGCTACACCTTC. The rearrangement uses TRBV16 and TRBJ1-2; unclear D gene. CDR3 length: 11 residues. Germline CDR1 KGHSY, CDR2 FQNENV. Trimming cost V 0 bases and J 8 bases, with 4 bases left between them.

CDR3 sequence: CASSLDAGAGYEQYF. The CDR3 DNA reads as TGTGCCAGCAGCTTAGATGCAGGGGCCGGCTACGAGCAGTACTTC. This chain joins TRBV11-2 and TRBJ2-7; tentatively, D is TRBD1 (6 bases). The V end lost 0 bases, the J end lost 3 bases, and 12 bases lay between the germline ends. Germline V gene data show CDR1 as SGHAT and CDR2 as FQNNGV. This CDR3 comprises 15 residues. Full variable domain (missing parts from reference TRBV11-2 and TRBJ2-7): EAGVAQSPRYKIIEKRQSVAFWCNPISGHATLYWYQQILGQGPKLLIQFQNNGVVDDSQLPKDRFSAERLKGVDSTLKIQPAKLEDSAVYLCASSLDAGAGYEQYFGPGTRLTVT.

CDR3 nucleotide sequence: TGTGCCAGCAGCGCCGGGGCGGGAAACTATGGCTACACCTTC. Translating it yields CASSAGAGNYGYTF. This chain links TRBV5-4 with TRBJ1-2, with D perhaps TRBD1 (5 bases). Per the germline V gene, CDR1 is SGHNT and CDR2 is YYREEE (reference sequence). The germline V and J ends were trimmed by 4 bases and 2 bases, with 12 bases remaining between them. This CDR3 spans 14 amino acids.

The rearrangement joins TRBV5-4 to TRBJ2-7, with a weak D call TRBD2 (5 bases). The V end was cut by 4 bases, the J end by 6 bases, with 17 bases between. The CDR3 is 14 residues long. Germline V gene sequence: CDR1 SGHNT, CDR2 YYREEE (reference sequence). The CDR3 nucleotides read TGTGCCAGCAGCCAAGCCGGACTCACCGGCGAGCAGTACTTC. Residues: CASSQAGLTGEQYF.

The gene calls are TRBV12-5 and TRBJ2-5, with unresolved D. The CDR3 has 18 residues. CDR1 is LGHNT, CDR2 FRNRAP, per germline. V lost 4 bases and J 2 bases, leaving 23 bases between the germline ends. CDR3 bases: TGTGCTAGTGGTTCCCCTTCTGACATTGCCATGAATCAAGAGACCCAGTACTTC. It is translated as CASGSPSDIAMNQETQYF.

The gene calls are TRBV4-3 and TRBJ2-3; 10 bases fit TRBD2. Trimming took 2 bases from V and 2 from J; bases not matched to a gene: 19. Germline lookup yields CDR1 LGHNA and CDR2 YSLEER. The CDR3 extends over 21 amino acids. CDR3 loop: CASSQPRGLAGVLGDTDTQYF. The CDR3 region has the DNA TGCGCCAGCAGCCAACCGAGGGGGCTAGCGGGAGTTTTAGGGGACACAGATACGCAGTATTTT.

The chain has TRBV19 and TRBJ2-3; no reliable D call. Per germline, CDR1 LNHDA and CDR2 SQIVND (reference sequence). The CDR3 is 15 residues long. Trimming shortened V by 1 base and J by 0 bases, and 8 bases separated the two germline ends. The CDR3 nucleotides are TGTGCCAGTAGTATAGGGCCACTTAGCACAGATACGCAGTATTTT. Its protein is CASSIGPLSTDTQYF.

The chain combines TRBV11-2 with TRBJ2-6, with 12 bases identical to TRBD1. Unmatched junction bases numbered 8, after V lost 5 bases and J lost 3 bases. Germline values: CDR1 SGHAT, CDR2 FQNNGV. This CDR3 spans 18 amino acids. The CDR3, as DNA: TGTGCCAGCAGCACCGAACGGGACAGGGGGCGTGGGGCCAACGTCCTGACTTTC. The encoded protein is CASSTERDRGRGANVLTF.

The rearrangement uses TRBV6-1 and TRBJ2-3; D uncertain. V was shortened by 3 bases and J by 2 bases, with 6 bases between the two germline ends. The CDR3 spans 13 residues. Per germline, CDR1 MNHNS and CDR2 SASEGT. The CDR3 DNA reads as TGTGCCAGCAGTGACTCGCCCACAGATACGCAGTATTTT. Residues: CASSDSPTDTQYF.

This clone showed up just a few times. CDR3 nucleotide sequence: TGTGCCAGCAAGGGGACGGGACAACCCCTTGCAGAGCAGTACTTC. Translated, it gives CASKGTGQPLAEQYF. The V call is TRBV2, the J call TRBJ2-7; a possible D gene is TRBD1 (6 bases). CDR1 is SNHLY, CDR2 FYNNEI, per germline. This CDR3 region has 15 residues. V lost 7 bases and J lost 7, with 23 bases in between. The full variable domain, with the rest looked up from reference TRBV2 and TRBJ2-7, is EPEVTQTPSHQVTQMGQEVILRCVPISNHLYFYWYRQILGQKVEFLVSFYNNEISEKSEIFDDQFSVERPDGSNFTLKIRSTKLEDSAMYFCASKGTGQPLAEQYFGPGTRLTVT.

V usage is TRBV7-2 and J usage is TRBJ2-7; the D is unclear. Germline V gene sequence: CDR1 SGHTA, CDR2 FQGNSA. The CDR3 is made up of 14 amino acids. Trimming left V 2 bases short and J 5 bases short, with 13 bases between. CDR3 bases: TGTGCCAGCAGCTTAAGTATTGGGCTGGACGAGCAGTACTTC. Protein product: CASSLSIGLDEQYF.

V and J are TRBV11-2 and TRBJ1-2; 9 nucleotides match TRBD1. CDR1 is SGHAT and CDR2 is FQNNGV in the germline V gene. The CDR3 length is 16 residues. V was clipped by 5 bases and J by 6 bases; unmatched bases: 13. The CDR3 here is CASSPGQGRPIDGYTF. The CDR3, as DNA: TGTGCCAGCAGCCCCGGACAGGGGAGGCCCATTGATGGCTACACCTTC.

The rearrangement uses TRBV28 and TRBJ2-4; no clear D. With 6 bases removed from V and 9 bases from J, the gap between germline ends came to 9 bases. CDR3 length: 11 residues. Germline V gene data show CDR1 as MDHEN and CDR2 as SYDVKM. The CDR3 loop is CASSPRSIQYF. The CDR3 DNA reads TGTGCCAGCAGCCCCCGAAGCATTCAGTACTTC.

A single count supports this clone. CDR3 protein: CASRMTGSSNQPQHF. The CDR3 DNA reads as TGTGCCAGCAGGATGACAGGTTCCAGCAATCAGCCCCAGCATTTT. The chain is built from TRBV6-1 and TRBJ1-5; a possible D gene is TRBD1 (6 bases). This CDR3 spans 15 amino acids. Germline V lookup: CDR1 MNHNS, CDR2 SASEGT. V was shortened by 6 bases and J by 1 base, with 13 bases between the two germline ends.

The rearrangement uses TRBV18 and TRBJ2-2, with TRBD1 matching over 8 bases. CDR3 length equals 14 residues. The germline V gene has CDR1 KGHSH and CDR2 LQKENI. The trim removed 6 bases at V and 6 bases at J, leaving 6 bases unmatched. CDR3 region: CASSSQQGAGELFF. CDR3 nucleotides: TGTGCCAGCTCGTCGCAACAGGGGGCCGGGGAGCTGTTTTTT.

The chain links TRBV7-9 to TRBJ2-5; TRBD2 matches 8 bases. From germline, CDR1 is SEHNR and CDR2 FQNEAQ (reference sequence). The CDR3 totals 14 residues. The V and J ends lost 3 bases and 4 bases, in that order; junction bases with no gene match: 4. CDR3 sequence reads: CASSFQRGPETQYF. The DNA of the CDR3 is TGTGCCAGCAGCTTTCAGCGGGGGCCAGAGACCCAGTACTTC.

The genes are TRBV7-2 and TRBJ1-1; maybe TRBD1 (6 bases). Trimming took 4 bases from V and 0 from J, leaving 9 bases between them. From germline, CDR1 is SGHTA and CDR2 FQGNSA. CDR3 length: 14 residues. CDR3 protein: CASSSHRVNTEAFF. The CDR3 DNA reads as TGTGCCAGCAGCTCCCACAGGGTGAACACTGAAGCTTTCTTT.

As regards this clone: Within the sample, other DNA sequences also encode this same CDR3. The gene calls are TRBV30 and TRBJ2-7, with D perhaps TRBD2 (7 bases). Germline assignment: CDR1 GTSNPN and CDR2 SVGIG (reference sequence). The V end lost 0 bases, the J end lost 3 bases, and 12 bases lay between the germline ends. This CDR3 spans 14 amino acids. The chain's CDR3 is CAWSVGGGLYEQYF. DNA of the CDR3: TGTGCCTGGAGTGTGGGCGGGGGCCTCTACGAGCAGTACTTC.

The chain employs TRBV10-3 and TRBJ2-3, with D possibly matching TRBD1 (5 bases). Germline V lookup: CDR1 ENHRY, CDR2 SYGVKD. The CDR3 spans 12 residues. V lost 9 bases to trimming and J lost 2 bases, with 9 bases between them. The CDR3: CAISTDTDTQYF. In DNA, the CDR3 is TGTGCCATATCGACAGACACAGATACGCAGTATTTT.

The chain uses TRBV7-9 and TRBJ2-7, with D tentatively TRBD1 or TRBD2 (5 bases each). The CDR3 contains 16 residues. V lost 3 bases and J lost 1, with 16 bases in between. CDR1 and CDR2 from the germline V gene are SEHNR and FQNEAQ (reference sequence). This chain's CDR3 is CASSFPHGADSYEQYF. The DNA of the CDR3 is TGTGCCAGCAGCTTCCCACACGGGGCTGATTCCTACGAGCAGTACTTC.